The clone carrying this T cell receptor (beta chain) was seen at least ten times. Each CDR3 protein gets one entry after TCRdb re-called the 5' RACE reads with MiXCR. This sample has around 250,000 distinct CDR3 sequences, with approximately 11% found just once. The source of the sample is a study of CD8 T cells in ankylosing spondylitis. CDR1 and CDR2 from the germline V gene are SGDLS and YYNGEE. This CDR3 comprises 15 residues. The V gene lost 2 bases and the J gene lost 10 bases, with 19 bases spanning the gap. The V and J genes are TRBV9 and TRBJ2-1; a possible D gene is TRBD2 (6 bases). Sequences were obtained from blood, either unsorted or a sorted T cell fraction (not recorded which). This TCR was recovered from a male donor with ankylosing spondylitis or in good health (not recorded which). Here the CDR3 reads CASSVEGLTFGEQFF. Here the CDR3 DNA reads TGTGCCAGCAGCGTCGAGGGACTCACTTTCGGGGAGCAGTTCTTC.